This T cell receptor beta chain was sequenced for a study of beta chain features in type 1 diabetes. As for the study in general: No age, gender or cell yield differences were seen between patients and healthy donors. Findings of the study overall: All four CD4+ subsets of Type 1 diabetes patients contained TCRB CDR3s that were moderately but significantly shorter. Naive, central memory and Treg TCRB repertoires appeared more alike in patients than in healthy donors. A pattern of fewer insertions and more deletions at VDJ junctions was seen in type 1 diabetes patients.

Points on this clone: Its antigen is currently unknown.

This CDR3 is built from 14 residues. The germline CDR1 and CDR2 sequences are SGHDN and FVKESK. V was pared by 3 bases and J by 5 bases, with 4 bases of the junction left unmatched. Expressed TCRB transcripts were sequenced because the isolated RNA had all been reverse transcribed beforehand. Generated by immunoSEQ multiplex PCR, the TCRdb table keeps only in-frame clones and is missing some. The sample has some 140,000 clones; roughly 10% are singletons. The authors obtained over 95% purity in all sorted populations. The receptor comes from a young man with type 1 diabetes. The rearrangement joins TRBV14 to TRBJ2-1; 7 positions agree with TRBD2. Sequencing was carried out using central memory CD4+ T cells from blood. CDR3 sequence reads: CASSQGGRDNEQFF. As DNA, the CDR3 is TGTGCCAGCAGCCAGGGAGGGAGAGACAATGAGCAGTTCTTC.